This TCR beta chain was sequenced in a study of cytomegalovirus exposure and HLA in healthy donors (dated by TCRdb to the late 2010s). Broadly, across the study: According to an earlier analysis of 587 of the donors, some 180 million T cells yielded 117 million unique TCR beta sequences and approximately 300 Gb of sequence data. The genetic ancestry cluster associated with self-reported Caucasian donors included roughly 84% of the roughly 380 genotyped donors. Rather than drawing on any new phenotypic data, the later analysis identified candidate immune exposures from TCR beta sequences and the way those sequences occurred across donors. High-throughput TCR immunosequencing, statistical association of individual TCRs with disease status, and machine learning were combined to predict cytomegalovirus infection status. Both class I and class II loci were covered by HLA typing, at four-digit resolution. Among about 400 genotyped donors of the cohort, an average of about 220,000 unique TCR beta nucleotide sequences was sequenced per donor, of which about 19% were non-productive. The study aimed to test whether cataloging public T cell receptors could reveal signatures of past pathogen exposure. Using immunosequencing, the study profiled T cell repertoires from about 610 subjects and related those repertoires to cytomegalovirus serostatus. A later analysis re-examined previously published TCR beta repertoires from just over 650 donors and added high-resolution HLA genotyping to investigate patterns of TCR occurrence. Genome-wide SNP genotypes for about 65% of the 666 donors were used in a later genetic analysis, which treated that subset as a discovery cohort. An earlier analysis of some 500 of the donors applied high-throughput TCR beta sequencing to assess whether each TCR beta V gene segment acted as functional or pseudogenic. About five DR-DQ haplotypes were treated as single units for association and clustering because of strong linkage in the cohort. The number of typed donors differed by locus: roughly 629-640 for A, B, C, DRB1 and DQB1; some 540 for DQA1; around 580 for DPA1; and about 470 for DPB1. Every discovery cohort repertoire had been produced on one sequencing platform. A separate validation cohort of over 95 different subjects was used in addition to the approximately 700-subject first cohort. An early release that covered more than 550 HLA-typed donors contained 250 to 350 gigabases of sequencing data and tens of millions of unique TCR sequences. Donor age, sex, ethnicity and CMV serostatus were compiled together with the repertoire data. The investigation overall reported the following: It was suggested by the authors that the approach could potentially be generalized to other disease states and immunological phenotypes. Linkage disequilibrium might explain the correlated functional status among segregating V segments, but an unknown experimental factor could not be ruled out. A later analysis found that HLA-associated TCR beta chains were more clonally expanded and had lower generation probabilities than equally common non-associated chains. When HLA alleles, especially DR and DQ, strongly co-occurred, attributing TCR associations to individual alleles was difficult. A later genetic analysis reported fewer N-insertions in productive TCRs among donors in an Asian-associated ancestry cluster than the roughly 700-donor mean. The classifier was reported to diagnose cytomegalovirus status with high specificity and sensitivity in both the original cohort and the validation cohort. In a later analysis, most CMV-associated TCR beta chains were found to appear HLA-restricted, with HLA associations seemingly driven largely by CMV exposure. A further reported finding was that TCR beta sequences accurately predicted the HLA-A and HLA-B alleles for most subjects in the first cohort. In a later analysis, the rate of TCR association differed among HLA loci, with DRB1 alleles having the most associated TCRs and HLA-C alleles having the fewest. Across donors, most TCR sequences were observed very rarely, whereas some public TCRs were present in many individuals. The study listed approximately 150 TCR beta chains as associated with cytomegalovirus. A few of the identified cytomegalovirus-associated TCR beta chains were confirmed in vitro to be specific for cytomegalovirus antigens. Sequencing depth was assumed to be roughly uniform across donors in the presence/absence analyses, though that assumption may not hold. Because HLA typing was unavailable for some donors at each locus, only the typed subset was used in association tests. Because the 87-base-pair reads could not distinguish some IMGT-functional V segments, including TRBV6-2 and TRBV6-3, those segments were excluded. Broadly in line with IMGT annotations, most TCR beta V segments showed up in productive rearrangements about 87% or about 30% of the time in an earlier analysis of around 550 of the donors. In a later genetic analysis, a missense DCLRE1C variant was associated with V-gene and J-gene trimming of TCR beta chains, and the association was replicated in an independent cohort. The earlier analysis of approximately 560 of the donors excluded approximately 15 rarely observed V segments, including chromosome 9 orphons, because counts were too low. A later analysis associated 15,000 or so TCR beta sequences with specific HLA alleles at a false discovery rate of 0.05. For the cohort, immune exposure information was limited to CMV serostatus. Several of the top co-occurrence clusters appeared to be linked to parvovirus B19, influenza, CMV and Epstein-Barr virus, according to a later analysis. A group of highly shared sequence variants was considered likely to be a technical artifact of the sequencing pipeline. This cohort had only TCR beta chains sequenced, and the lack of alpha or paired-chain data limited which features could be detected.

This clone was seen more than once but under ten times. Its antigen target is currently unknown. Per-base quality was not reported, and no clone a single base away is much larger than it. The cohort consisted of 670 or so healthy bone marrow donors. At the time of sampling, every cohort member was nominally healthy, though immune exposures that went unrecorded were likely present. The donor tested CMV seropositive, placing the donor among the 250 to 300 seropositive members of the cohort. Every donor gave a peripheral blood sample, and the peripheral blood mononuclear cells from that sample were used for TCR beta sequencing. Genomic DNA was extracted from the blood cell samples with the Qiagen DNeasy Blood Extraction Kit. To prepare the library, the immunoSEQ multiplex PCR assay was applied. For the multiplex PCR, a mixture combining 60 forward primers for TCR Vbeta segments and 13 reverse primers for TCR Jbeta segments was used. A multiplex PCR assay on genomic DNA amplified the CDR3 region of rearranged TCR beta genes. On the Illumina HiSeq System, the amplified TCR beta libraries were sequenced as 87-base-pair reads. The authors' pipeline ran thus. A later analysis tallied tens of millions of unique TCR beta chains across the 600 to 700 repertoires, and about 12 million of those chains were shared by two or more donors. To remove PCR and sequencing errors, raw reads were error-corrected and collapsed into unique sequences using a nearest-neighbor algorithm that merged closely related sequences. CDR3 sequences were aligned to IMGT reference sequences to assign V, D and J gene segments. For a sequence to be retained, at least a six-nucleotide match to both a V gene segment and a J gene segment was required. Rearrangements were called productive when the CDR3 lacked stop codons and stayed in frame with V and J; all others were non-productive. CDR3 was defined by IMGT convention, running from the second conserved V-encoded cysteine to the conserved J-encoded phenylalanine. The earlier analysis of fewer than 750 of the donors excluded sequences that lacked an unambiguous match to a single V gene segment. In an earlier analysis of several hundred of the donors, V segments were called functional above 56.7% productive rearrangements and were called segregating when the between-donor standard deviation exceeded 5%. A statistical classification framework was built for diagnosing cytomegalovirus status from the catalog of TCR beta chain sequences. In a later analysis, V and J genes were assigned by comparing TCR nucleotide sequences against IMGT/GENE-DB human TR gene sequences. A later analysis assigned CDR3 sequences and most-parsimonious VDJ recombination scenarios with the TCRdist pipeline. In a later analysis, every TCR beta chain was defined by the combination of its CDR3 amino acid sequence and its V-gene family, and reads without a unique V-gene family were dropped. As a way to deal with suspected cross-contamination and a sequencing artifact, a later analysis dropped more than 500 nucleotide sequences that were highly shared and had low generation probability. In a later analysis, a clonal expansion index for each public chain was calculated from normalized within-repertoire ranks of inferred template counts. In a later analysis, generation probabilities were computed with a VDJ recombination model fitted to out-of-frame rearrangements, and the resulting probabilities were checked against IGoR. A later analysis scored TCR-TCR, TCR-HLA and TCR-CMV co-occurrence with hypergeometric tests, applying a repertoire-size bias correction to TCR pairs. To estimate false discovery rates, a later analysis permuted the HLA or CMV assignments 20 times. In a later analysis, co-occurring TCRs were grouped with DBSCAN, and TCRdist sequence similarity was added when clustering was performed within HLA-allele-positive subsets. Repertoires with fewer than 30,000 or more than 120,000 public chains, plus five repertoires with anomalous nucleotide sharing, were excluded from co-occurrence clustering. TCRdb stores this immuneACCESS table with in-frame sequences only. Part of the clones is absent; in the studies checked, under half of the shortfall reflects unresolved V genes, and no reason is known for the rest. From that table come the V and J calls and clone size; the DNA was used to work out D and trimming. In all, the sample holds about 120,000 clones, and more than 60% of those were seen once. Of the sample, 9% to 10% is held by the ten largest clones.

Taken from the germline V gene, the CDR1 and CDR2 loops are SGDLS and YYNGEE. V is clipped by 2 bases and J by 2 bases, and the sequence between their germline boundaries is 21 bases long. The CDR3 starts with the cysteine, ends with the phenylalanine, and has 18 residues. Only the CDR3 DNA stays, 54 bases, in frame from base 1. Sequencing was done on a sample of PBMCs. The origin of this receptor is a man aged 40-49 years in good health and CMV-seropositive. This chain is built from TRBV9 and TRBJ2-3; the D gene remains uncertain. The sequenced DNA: TGTGCCAGCAGCGTCCTCCCACCGACACCTCTCCACACAGATACGCAGTATTTT. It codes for CASSVLPPTPLHTDTQYF.